The clone carrying this T cell receptor (beta chain) was recorded a few times. No antigen is known for it. The CDR3 is 8 amino acids. cDNA prepared by RNA extraction and subsequent reverse transcription served as the template for sequencing. Clones were sequenced by immunoSEQ multiplex PCR, and TCRdb holds only the in-frame ones, with some missing. The table includes 90,000 to 150,000 clones, roughly two fifths detected once. Peripheral blood samples and lesional scalp punch biopsies were obtained from alopecia areata patients. The data derive from a study of CD8+ T cells in alopecia areata. About the research overall: Treated patients were dosed with oral tofacitinib, taking 5 to 10 mg twice daily. Points from the study as a whole: Clonality exceeded that of normal scalp in lesional scalp, most notably in alopecia totalis/universalis. Sequenced scalp T cells also include alphabeta T cells resident in normal skin.

Sequenced sample: CD4+ T cells sorted from blood. The J gene is TRBJ2-4, the V gene TRBV21-1. TRBV21-1 represents a pseudogene. This sequence originates from a human donor with alopecia areata. CDR3 DNA sequence: TGTGCCAGCAGCAACGGGCGCTTC. Translation: CASSNGRF.